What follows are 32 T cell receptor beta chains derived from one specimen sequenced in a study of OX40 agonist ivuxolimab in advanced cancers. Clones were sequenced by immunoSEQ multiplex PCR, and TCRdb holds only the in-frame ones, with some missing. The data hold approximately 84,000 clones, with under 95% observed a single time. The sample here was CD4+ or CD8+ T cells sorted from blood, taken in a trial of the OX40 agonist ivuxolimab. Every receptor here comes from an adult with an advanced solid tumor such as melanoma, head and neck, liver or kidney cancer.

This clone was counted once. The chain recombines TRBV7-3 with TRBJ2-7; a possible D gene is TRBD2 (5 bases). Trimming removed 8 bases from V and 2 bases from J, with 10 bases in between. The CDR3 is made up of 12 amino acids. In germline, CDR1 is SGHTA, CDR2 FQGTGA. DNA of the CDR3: TGTGCCAGCGGATATAGCGCCTACGAGCAGTACTTC. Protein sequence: CASGYSAYEQYF. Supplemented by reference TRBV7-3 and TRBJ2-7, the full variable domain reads GAGVSQTPSNKVTEKGKYVELRCDPISGHTALYWYRQSLGQGPEFLIYFQGTGAADDSGLPNDRFFAVRPEGSVSTLKIQRTERGDSAVYLCASGYSAYEQYFGPGTRLTVT.

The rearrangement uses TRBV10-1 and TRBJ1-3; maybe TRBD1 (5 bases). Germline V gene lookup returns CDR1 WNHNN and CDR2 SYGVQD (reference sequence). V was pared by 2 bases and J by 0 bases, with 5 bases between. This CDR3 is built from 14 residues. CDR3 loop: CASSETGSGNTIYF. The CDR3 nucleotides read TGCGCCAGCAGTGAGACAGGCTCTGGAAACACCATATATTTT.

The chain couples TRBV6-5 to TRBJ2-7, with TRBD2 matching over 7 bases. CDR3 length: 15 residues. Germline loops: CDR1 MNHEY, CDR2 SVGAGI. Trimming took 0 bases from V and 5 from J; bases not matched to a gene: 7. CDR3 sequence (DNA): TGTGCCAGCAGTTACTCGGGGAGGGGAGAGAACGAGCAGTACTTC. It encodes CASSYSGRGENEQYF.

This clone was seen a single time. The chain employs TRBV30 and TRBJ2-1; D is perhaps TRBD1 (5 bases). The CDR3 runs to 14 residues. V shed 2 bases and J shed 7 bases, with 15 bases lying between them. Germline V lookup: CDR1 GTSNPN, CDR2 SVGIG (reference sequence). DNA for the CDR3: TGTGCCTGGAGTTGGGCAGGGTCCATGAATGAGCAGTTCTTC. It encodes CAWSWAGSMNEQFF.

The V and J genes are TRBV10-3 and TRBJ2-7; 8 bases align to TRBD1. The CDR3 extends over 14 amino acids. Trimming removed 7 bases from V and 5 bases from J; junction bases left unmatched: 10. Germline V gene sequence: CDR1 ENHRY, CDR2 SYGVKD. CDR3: CAIKAGGLRDEQYF. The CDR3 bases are TGTGCCATCAAGGCAGGGGGCCTTAGGGACGAGCAGTACTTC.

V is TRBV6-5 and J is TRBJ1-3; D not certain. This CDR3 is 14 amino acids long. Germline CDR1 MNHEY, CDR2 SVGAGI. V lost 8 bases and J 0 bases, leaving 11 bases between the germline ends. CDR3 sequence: CASAGGNSGNTIYF. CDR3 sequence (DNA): TGTGCCAGCGCGGGAGGGAACTCTGGAAACACCATATATTTT.

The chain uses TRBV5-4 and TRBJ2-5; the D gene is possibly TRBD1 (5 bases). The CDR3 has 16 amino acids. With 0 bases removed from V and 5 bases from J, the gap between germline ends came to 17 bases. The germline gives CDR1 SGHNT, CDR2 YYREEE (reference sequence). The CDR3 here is CASSLDSVGAVETQYF. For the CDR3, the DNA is TGTGCCAGCAGCTTGGACTCGGTAGGGGCGGTGGAGACCCAGTACTTC. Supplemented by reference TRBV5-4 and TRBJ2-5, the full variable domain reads ETGVTQSPTHLIKTRGQQVTLRCSSQSGHNTVSWYQQALGQGPQFIFQYYREEENGRGNFPPRFSGLQFPNYSSELNVNALELDDSALYLCASSLDSVGAVETQYFGPGTRLLVL.

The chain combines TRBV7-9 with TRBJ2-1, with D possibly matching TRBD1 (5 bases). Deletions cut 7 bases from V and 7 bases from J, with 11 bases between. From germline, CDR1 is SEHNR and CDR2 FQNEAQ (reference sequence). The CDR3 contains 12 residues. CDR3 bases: TGTGCCAGCAATATTGACAGAAATGAGCAGTTCTTC. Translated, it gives CASNIDRNEQFF.

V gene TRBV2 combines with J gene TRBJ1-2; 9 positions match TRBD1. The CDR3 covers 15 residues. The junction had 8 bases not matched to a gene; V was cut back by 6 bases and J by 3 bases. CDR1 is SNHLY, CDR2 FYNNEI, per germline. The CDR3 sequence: CASRDLQGADYGYTF. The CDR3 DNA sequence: TGTGCCAGCAGGGATCTACAGGGGGCAGACTATGGCTACACCTTC.

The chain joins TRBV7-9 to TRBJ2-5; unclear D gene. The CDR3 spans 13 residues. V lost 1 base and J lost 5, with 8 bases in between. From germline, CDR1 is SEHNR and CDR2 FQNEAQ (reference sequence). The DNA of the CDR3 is TGTGCCAGCAGCTTAGACAAAAGGGAGACCCAGTACTTC. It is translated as CASSLDKRETQYF.

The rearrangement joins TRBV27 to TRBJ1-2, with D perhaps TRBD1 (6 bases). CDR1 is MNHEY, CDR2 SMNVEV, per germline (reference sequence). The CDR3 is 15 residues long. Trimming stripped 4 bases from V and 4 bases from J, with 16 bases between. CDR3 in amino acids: CASSSTGITLYGYTF. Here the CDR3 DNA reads TGTGCCAGCAGTTCAACAGGGATAACCCTCTATGGCTACACCTTC.

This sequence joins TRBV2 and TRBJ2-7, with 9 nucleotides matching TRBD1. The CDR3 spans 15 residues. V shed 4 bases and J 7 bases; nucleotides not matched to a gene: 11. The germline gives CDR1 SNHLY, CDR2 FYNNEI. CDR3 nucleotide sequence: TGTGCCAGCAGTGCCCCGGGACAGGGACTGGGGGAGCAGTACTTC. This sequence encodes CASSAPGQGLGEQYF. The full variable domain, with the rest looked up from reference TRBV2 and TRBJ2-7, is EPEVTQTPSHQVTQMGQEVILRCVPISNHLYFYWYRQILGQKVEFLVSFYNNEISEKSEIFDDQFSVERPDGSNFTLKIRSTKLEDSAMYFCASSAPGQGLGEQYFGPGTRLTVT.

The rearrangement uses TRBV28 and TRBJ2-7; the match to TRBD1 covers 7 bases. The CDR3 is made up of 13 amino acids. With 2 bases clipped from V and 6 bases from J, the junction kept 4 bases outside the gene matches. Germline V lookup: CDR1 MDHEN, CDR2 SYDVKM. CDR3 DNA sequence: TGTGCCAGCAGTTTACAGACAGGGAGCGAGCAGTACTTC. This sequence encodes CASSLQTGSEQYF.

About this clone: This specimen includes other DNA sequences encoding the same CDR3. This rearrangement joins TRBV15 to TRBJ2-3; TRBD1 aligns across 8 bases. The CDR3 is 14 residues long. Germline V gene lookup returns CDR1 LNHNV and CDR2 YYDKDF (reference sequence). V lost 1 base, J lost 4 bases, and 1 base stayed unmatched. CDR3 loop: CATSRGRGPDTQYF. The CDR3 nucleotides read TGTGCCACCAGCAGAGGCAGGGGGCCAGATACGCAGTATTTT.

CDR3 sequence (DNA): TGTGCCAGCAGCGTAGATCTTGGGGTGACAGGGGGCCCTGGAAACACCATATATTTT. It codes for CASSVDLGVTGGPGNTIYF. The V and J genes are TRBV9 and TRBJ1-3; 10 bases are a match to TRBD1. The CDR3 length is 19 residues. Germline V gene lookup returns CDR1 SGDLS and CDR2 YYNGEE. Unmatched junction bases numbered 11, after V lost 0 bases and J lost 2 bases.

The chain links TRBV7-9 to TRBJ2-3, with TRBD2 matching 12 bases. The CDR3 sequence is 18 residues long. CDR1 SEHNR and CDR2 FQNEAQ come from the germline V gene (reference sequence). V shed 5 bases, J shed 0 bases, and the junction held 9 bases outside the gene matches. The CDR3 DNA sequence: TGTGCCAGCAGCCTCGGGACTAGCGGGTACCCTAGCACAGATACGCAGTATTTT. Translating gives CASSLGTSGYPSTDTQYF.

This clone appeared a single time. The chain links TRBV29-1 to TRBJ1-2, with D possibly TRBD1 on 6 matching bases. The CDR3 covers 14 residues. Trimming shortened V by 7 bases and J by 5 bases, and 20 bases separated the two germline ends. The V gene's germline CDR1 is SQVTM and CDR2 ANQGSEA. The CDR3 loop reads CSAILQGRGYGYTF. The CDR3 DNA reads TGCAGCGCCATCCTACAGGGTAGAGGATATGGCTACACCTTC. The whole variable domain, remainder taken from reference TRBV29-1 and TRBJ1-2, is SAVISQKPSRDICQRGTSLTIQCQVDSQVTMMFWYRQQPGQSLTLIATANQGSEATYESGFVIDKFPISRPNLTFSTLTVSNMSPEDSSIYLCSAILQGRGYGYTFGSGTRLTVV.

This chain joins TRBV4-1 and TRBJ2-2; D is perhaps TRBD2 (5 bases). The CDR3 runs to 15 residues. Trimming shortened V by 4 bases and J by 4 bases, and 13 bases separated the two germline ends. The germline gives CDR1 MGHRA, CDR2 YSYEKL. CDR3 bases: TGCGCCAGCAGCCGGAGACCTGCGGGCACCGGGGAGCTGTTTTTT. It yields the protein CASSRRPAGTGELFF.

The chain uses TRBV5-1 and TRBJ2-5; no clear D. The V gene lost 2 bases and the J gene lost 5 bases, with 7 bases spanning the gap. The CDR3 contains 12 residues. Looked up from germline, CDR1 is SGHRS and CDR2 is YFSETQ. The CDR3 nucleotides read TGCGCCAGCAGCTTTTTGGTCGAGACCCAGTACTTC. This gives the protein CASSFLVETQYF.

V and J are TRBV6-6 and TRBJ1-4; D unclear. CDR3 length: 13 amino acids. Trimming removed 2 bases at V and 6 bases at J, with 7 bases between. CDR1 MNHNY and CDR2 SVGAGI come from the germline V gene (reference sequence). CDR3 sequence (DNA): TGTGCCAGCAGTTACGGCAGTCATGAAAAACTGTTTTTT. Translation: CASSYGSHEKLFF.

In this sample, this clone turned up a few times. CDR3 loop: CSVMTAINQPQHF. The CDR3 nucleotides are TGCAGCGTAATGACAGCCATCAATCAGCCCCAGCATTTT. The J gene is TRBJ1-5, the V gene TRBV29-1; perhaps TRBD1 as D (5 bases). This CDR3 contains 13 residues. Looked up from germline, CDR1 is SQVTM and CDR2 is ANQGSEA. V was pared by 6 bases and J by 3 bases, with 12 bases between.

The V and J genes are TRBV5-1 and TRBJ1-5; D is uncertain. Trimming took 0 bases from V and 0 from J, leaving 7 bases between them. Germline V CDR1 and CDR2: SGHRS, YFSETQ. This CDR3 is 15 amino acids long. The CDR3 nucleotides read TGCGCCAGCAGCTTGGAATGGGGTAGCAATCAGCCCCAGCATTTT. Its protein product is CASSLEWGSNQPQHF.

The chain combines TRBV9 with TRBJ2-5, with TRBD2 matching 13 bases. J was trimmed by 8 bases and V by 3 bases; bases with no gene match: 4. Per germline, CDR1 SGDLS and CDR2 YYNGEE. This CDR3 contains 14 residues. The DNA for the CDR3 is TGTGCCAGCAGCGCCGGGACTAGCGGGACTACCCAGTACTTC. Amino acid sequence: CASSAGTSGTTQYF.

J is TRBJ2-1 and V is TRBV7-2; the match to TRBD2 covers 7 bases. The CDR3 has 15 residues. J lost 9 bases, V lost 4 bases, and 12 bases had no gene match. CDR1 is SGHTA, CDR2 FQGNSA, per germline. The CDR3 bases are TGTGCCAGCAGCTCCCCGGGGGAGGGCCTGGGTGAGCAGTTCTTC. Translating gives CASSSPGEGLGEQFF. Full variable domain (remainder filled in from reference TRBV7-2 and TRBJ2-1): GAGVSQSPSNKVTEKGKDVELRCDPISGHTALYWYRQSLGQGLEFLIYFQGNSAPDKSGLPSDRFSAERTGGSVSTLTIQRTQQEDSAVYLCASSSPGEGLGEQFFGPGTRLTVL.

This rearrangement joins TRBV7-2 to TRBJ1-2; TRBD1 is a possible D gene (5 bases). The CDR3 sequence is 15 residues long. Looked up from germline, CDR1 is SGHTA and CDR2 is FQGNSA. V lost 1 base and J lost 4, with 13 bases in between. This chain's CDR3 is CTSSLVDTVSYGYTF. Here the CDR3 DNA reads TGTACCAGCAGCTTAGTGGACACAGTGAGCTATGGCTACACCTTC. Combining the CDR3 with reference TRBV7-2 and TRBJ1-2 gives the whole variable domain GAGVSQSPSNKVTEKGKDVELRCDPISGHTALYWYRQSLGQGLEFLIYFQGNSAPDKSGLPSDRFSAERTGGSVSTLTIQRTQQEDSAVYLCTSSLVDTVSYGYTFGSGTRLTVV.

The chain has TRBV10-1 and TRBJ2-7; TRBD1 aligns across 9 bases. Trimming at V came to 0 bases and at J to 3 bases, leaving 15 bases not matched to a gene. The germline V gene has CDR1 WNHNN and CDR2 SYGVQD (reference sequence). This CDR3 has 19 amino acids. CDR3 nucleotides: TGCGCCAGCAGTGAGTCAGTTACGGTCTCCGGGACAGGGAACTACGAGCAGTACTTC. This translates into CASSESVTVSGTGNYEQYF.

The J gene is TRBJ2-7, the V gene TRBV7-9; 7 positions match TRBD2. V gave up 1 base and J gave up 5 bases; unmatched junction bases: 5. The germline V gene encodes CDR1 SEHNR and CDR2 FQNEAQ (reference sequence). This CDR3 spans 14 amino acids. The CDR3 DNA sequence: TGTGCCAGCAGCTTAGAAGCGGGGTTCAACGAGCAGTACTTC. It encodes CASSLEAGFNEQYF.

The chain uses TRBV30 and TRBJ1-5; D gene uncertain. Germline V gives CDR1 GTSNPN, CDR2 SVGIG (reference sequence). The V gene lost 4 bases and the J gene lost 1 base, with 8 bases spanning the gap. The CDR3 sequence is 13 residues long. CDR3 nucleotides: TGTGCCTGGACCCGAGGGAGCAATCAGCCCCAGCATTTT. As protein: CAWTRGSNQPQHF.

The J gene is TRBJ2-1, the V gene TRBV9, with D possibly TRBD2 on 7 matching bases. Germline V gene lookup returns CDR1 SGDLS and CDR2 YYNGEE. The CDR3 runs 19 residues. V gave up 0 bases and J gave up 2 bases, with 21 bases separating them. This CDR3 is CASSVGSSGTSLTYNEQFF. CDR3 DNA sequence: TGTGCCAGCAGCGTAGGTTCCAGCGGGACATCGCTAACCTACAATGAGCAGTTCTTC.

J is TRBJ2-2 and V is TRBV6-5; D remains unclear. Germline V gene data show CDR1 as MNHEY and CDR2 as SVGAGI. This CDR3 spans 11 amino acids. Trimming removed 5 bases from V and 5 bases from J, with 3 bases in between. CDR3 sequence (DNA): TGTGCCAGCAGTGAGACCGGGGAGCTGTTTTTT. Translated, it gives CASSETGELFF.

The CDR3 nucleotides read TGTGCCAGTGGCCGTGGGTCGGGGCAGCCCCAGCATTTT. It translates to CASGRGSGQPQHF. The chain joins TRBV27 to TRBJ1-5; D gene unclear. Trimming took off 9 bases at V and 7 bases at J, with 16 bases between the two ends. Germline loops: CDR1 MNHEY, CDR2 SMNVEV (reference sequence). CDR3 size: 13 residues.

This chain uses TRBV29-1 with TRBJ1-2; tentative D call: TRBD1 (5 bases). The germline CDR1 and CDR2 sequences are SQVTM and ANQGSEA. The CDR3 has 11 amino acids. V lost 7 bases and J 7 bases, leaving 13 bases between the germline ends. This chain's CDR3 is CSAREVGGYTF. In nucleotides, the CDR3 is TGCAGCGCCAGGGAAGTGGGTGGCTACACCTTC. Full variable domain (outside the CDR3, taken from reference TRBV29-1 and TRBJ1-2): SAVISQKPSRDICQRGTSLTIQCQVDSQVTMMFWYRQQPGQSLTLIATANQGSEATYESGFVIDKFPISRPNLTFSTLTVSNMSPEDSSIYLCSAREVGGYTFGSGTRLTVV.